This entry lists 14 T cell receptor beta chains sequenced from one sample in a study of cytomegalovirus exposure and HLA in healthy donors. A multiplex PCR was run with 60 Vbeta primers and 13 Jbeta primers. Assay used: immunoSEQ multiplex PCR; TCRdb lists only in-frame clones, some missing. The table lists some 170,000 clones, 71% of them singletons. The sample taken for sequencing was PBMCs. These receptors all come from a woman in her thirties in good health and CMV-seronegative.

The chain has TRBV9 and TRBJ2-5; D gene ambiguous. The CDR3 loop spans 15 amino acids. Trimming stripped 0 bases from V and 5 bases from J, with 14 bases between. Germline assignment: CDR1 SGDLS and CDR2 YYNGEE. CDR3 loop: CASSVGSSPRETQYF. DNA of the CDR3: TGTGCCAGCAGCGTAGGTTCGTCTCCGCGGGAGACCCAGTACTTC.

V and J are TRBV19 and TRBJ2-1; the match to TRBD2 covers 10 bases. Germline V gene data show CDR1 as LNHDA and CDR2 as SQIVND (reference sequence). The junction had 12 bases not matched to a gene; V was cut back by 5 bases and J by 8 bases. The CDR3 consists of 16 residues. Here the CDR3 DNA reads TGTGCCAGTAGTGGATTGAGGTCTAGCGGGAGCCATGAGCAGTTCTTC. Translation gives CASSGLRSSGSHEQFF.

The J gene is TRBJ1-6, the V gene TRBV6-1; D is perhaps TRBD1 (5 bases). Per germline, CDR1 MNHNS and CDR2 SASEGT. V shed 1 base and J shed 9 bases, with 13 bases lying between them. The CDR3 has 15 residues. The CDR3 nucleotides are TGTGCCAGCAGTGAAGTGGGGGGTCCTGTTTCACCCCTCCACTTT. Protein sequence: CASSEVGGPVSPLHF.

This clone occurred a few times. The chain couples TRBV4-3 to TRBJ2-7, with a tentative D call TRBD1 (6 bases). This CDR3 spans 12 amino acids. In germline, CDR1 is LGHNA, CDR2 YSLEER. Trimming pared 7 bases from V and 2 bases from J, leaving 9 bases between. The CDR3 reads CASTHRAYEQYF. CDR3 nucleotide sequence: TGCGCCAGCACCCACAGGGCCTACGAGCAGTACTTC.

The sample holds a few counts of this clone. V usage is TRBV15 and J usage is TRBJ2-7; 8 bases map to TRBD1. The CDR3 contains 16 residues. CDR1 LNHNV and CDR2 YYDKDF come from the germline V gene (reference sequence). J lost 1 base, V lost 2 bases, and 7 bases had no gene match. CDR3 sequence reads: CATSRQRQGISYEQYF. In nucleotides, the CDR3 is TGTGCCACCAGCAGACAACGACAGGGGATATCCTACGAGCAGTACTTC.

The chain combines TRBV29-1 with TRBJ2-7; TRBD2 is a possible D gene (5 bases). The germline V gene encodes CDR1 SQVTM and CDR2 ANQGSEA. Trimming stripped 5 bases from V and 0 bases from J, with 11 bases between. This CDR3 is 13 amino acids long. The CDR3 DNA sequence: TGCAGCGTTATAGCGCCAAGCTCCTACGAGCAGTACTTC. Protein: CSVIAPSSYEQYF.

The genes are TRBV19 and TRBJ1-5, with D possibly TRBD1 on 6 matching bases. CDR1 and CDR2 (germline): LNHDA, SQIVND (reference sequence). CDR3 length: 15 amino acids. Trimming cost V 2 bases and J 2 bases, with 10 bases left between them. The chain's CDR3 is CASSIQGQGNQPQHF. The DNA of the CDR3 is TGTGCCAGTAGTATACAGGGGCAGGGCAATCAGCCCCAGCATTTT.

This chain joins TRBV4-1 and TRBJ1-1; D not certain. Germline V gives CDR1 MGHRA, CDR2 YSYEKL. Trimming pared 2 bases from V and 4 bases from J, leaving 11 bases between. The CDR3 is 14 residues long. CDR3 loop: CASSQQQSITEAFF. The CDR3 DNA reads as TGCGCCAGCAGCCAACAACAGAGTATCACTGAAGCTTTCTTT.

The chain links TRBV18 to TRBJ1-5, with TRBD1 identical over 8 bases. From germline, CDR1 is KGHSH and CDR2 LQKENI. The CDR3 consists of 15 residues. V lost 6 bases, J lost 3 bases, and 7 bases stayed unmatched. The CDR3 protein is CASSGQGENNQPQHF. For the CDR3, the DNA is TGTGCCAGCTCCGGACAGGGAGAAAACAATCAGCCCCAGCATTTT.

This sequence joins TRBV7-2 and TRBJ1-2; 8 bases are a match to TRBD1. V lost 5 bases to trimming and J lost 8 bases; unmatched junction nucleotides: 10. The CDR3 spans 14 residues. CDR1 is SGHTA, CDR2 FQGNSA, per germline. The CDR3 reads CASSLRDRRIGYTF. The CDR3 DNA follows: TGTGCCAGCAGCCTCCGGGACAGGAGGATCGGCTACACCTTC.

The V gene is TRBV2, the J gene TRBJ1-4; 8 bases fit TRBD1. CDR3 length equals 17 residues. Per the germline V gene, CDR1 is SNHLY and CDR2 is FYNNEI. V was pared by 2 bases and J by 6 bases, with 11 bases of the junction left unmatched. Written as DNA, the CDR3 is TGTGCCAGCAGTGAAACCCTGACAGGGGAAATGGATGAAAAACTGTTTTTT. Amino acid sequence: CASSETLTGEMDEKLFF.

This chain uses TRBV5-4 with TRBJ1-2; D may be TRBD1 (6 bases). Trimming took off 0 bases at V and 8 bases at J, with 11 bases between the two ends. Germline CDR1 is SGHNT and CDR2 is YYREEE (reference sequence). CDR3 length equals 13 residues. CDR3 in DNA: TGTGCCAGCAGCTTGGCGGGGGGCCAGGGCTACACCTTC. Its translation is CASSLAGGQGYTF.

This clone was picked up a small number of times. The chain uses TRBV7-9 and TRBJ1-1; a weak D match, TRBD1 (5 bases). Germline CDR1 is SEHNR and CDR2 is FQNEAQ (reference sequence). V was clipped by 5 bases and J by 1 base, with 11 bases between them. The CDR3 sequence is 14 residues long. The CDR3 sequence: CASSGWGGNTEAFF. CDR3 coding DNA: TGTGCCAGCAGCGGATGGGGGGGGAACACTGAAGCTTTCTTT.

The rearrangement links TRBV11-2 to TRBJ1-2, with 8 bases that match TRBD1. J gave up 8 bases and V 2 bases, and 4 bases lay outside the gene matches. Germline V gene data show CDR1 as SGHAT and CDR2 as FQNNGV. The CDR3 runs 13 residues. CDR3 loop: CASSLQGADGYTF. DNA of the CDR3: TGTGCCAGCAGCTTACAGGGGGCGGACGGCTACACCTTC.